These T cell receptor beta chains were read from a single sample in a study of cytomegalovirus exposure and HLA in healthy donors. Clones were sequenced by immunoSEQ multiplex PCR, and TCRdb holds only the in-frame ones, with some missing. Among about 140,000 clones listed, roughly four fifths were seen once. Sequencing was performed on PBMCs. The receptors stem from a woman aged 40 to 50 in good health and CMV-seronegative. CDR3s include the opening cysteine and the closing phenylalanine or tryptophan. The order of the fields is clone size, D gene, CDR3 length, J gene, V gene, CDR3 protein, CDR3 DNA. D genes are given only for firm matches. Some rows have no size entry. The others give once, few or many, or a class for an expanded clone.

once	TRBD2	16	TRBJ2-3	TRBV5-6	CASTLASGWGTDTQYF	TGTGCCAGCACCCTAGCTAGCGGGTGGGGCACAGATACGCAGTATTTT
.	.	15	TRBJ1-3	TRBV9	CASSVEQGLGNTIYF	TGTGCCAGCAGCGTAGAGCAGGGACTCGGAAACACCATATATTTT
.	TRBD2	15	TRBJ2-5	TRBV6-6	CASSWILAGDETQYF	TGTGCCAGCAGTTGGATACTAGCGGGAGACGAGACCCAGTACTTC
.	.	16	TRBJ2-7	TRBV14	CASSQGRTTVVNEQYF	TGTGCCAGCAGCCAAGGACGGACGACAGTAGTAAACGAGCAGTACTTC
.	TRBD2	13	TRBJ2-7	TRBV13	CAPEIAGSREQYF	TGTGCCCCGGAGATAGCGGGATCACGCGAGCAGTACTTC
.	.	14	TRBJ2-5	TRBV2	CASSQKNKEETQYF	TGTGCCAGCAGCCAAAAGAACAAAGAAGAGACCCAGTACTTC
.	.	16	TRBJ1-4	TRBV28	CASSPGMAGSNEKLFF	TGTGCCAGCAGCCCCGGGATGGCGGGGTCTAATGAAAAACTGTTTTTT
.	.	13	TRBJ2-7	TRBV7-2	CASSFDWLYEQYF	TGTGCCAGCAGCTTCGACTGGCTCTACGAGCAGTACTTC
.	TRBD1	14	TRBJ1-1	TRBV28	CASKTDRVNTEAFF	TGTGCCAGCAAGACGGACAGGGTGAATACTGAAGCTTTCTTT
.	.	15	TRBJ2-7	TRBV7-2	CASSLDLGGGREQYF	TGTGCCAGCAGCTTAGATCTGGGGGGAGGTCGCGAGCAGTACTTC
.	.	20	TRBJ1-1	TRBV21-1	CASSKGSNWVFTGENTEAFF	TGTGCCAGCAGCAAAGGGTCGAATTGGGTTTTTACAGGTGAAAACACTGAAGCTTTCTTT
.	.	14	TRBJ1-2	TRBV7-8	CASSPMPRLYGYTF	TGTGCCAGCAGCCCCATGCCCCGACTCTATGGCTACACCTTC
.	.	14	TRBJ1-4	TRBV7-2	CASSFGGMGEKLFF	TGTGCCAGCAGCTTCGGAGGGATGGGTGAAAAACTGTTTTTT
.	TRBD2	16	TRBJ2-3	TRBV9	CASSVEGGRPADTQYF	TGTGCCAGCAGCGTAGAAGGCGGGAGGCCGGCAGATACGCAGTATTTT
.	TRBD2	14	TRBJ2-5	TRBV7-3	CASSSAGGPTEQYF	TGTGCCAGCAGCTCAGCGGGAGGGCCAACGGAACAGTACTTC
.	TRBD2	16	TRBJ2-1	TRBV12-5	CASGTLDGGAYNEQFF	TGTGCTAGTGGTACCCTGGACGGGGGGGCCTACAATGAGCAGTTCTTC
few	TRBD2	16	TRBJ2-7	TRBV4-3	CASSQAPSGRDYEQYF	TGCGCCAGCAGCCAAGCCCCGAGCGGGAGAGATTACGAGCAGTACTTC
once	.	14	TRBJ2-3	TRBV11-3	CASSYPDNADTQYF	TGTGCCAGCAGCTATCCCGACAACGCAGATACGCAGTATTTT
.	.	14	TRBJ2-5	TRBV4-3	CASSQDGGPETQYF	TGCGCCAGCAGCCAAGATGGAGGCCCGGAGACCCAGTACTTC
.	TRBD2	16	TRBJ2-3	TRBV5-1	CASSLGGSASGDTQYF	TGCGCCAGCAGCTTGGGCGGGAGTGCTTCCGGAGATACGCAGTATTTT
.	TRBD1	15	TRBJ2-3	TRBV6-5	CASSWDRGSTDTQYF	TGTGCCAGCAGTTGGGACAGGGGGAGCACAGATACGCAGTATTTT
.	TRBD1	15	TRBJ2-3	TRBV9	CASSLQGAYTDTQYF	TGTGCCAGCAGCTTACAGGGGGCATACACAGATACGCAGTATTTT
once	.	14	TRBJ2-5	TRBV28	CASRDSLVVETQYF	TGTGCCAGCCGGGACTCGCTCGTAGTAGAGACCCAGTACTTC
.	TRBD2	14	TRBJ2-3	TRBV7-3	CASSLSGGTDTQYF	TGTGCCAGCAGCTTGAGCGGGGGCACAGATACGCAGTATTTT
.	.	12	TRBJ2-3	TRBV7-6	CASSPEVGTQYF	TGTGCCAGCAGCCCCGAGGTAGGTACGCAGTATTTT
.	.	13	TRBJ2-7	TRBV6-5	CASSSGVYVEQYF	TGTGCCAGCAGTTCCGGGGTTTACGTCGAGCAGTACTTC
once	TRBD2	14	TRBJ2-1	TRBV15	CATGSGTSGNEQFF	TGTGCCACCGGGTCGGGGACTAGCGGTAATGAGCAGTTCTTC
.	.	12	TRBJ1-3	TRBV18	CASSSRSDTIYF	TGTGCCAGCTCATCACGTTCCGACACCATATATTTT
.	.	16	TRBJ1-5	TRBV6-1	CASSDSAAGTSQPQHF	TGTGCCAGCAGTGATTCGGCCGCAGGGACAAGTCAGCCCCAGCATTTT
once	.	18	TRBJ2-7	TRBV2	CASSERGREWAFSYEQYF	TGTGCCAGCAGTGAACGGGGGCGGGAGTGGGCTTTTAGCTACGAGCAGTACTTC
.	TRBD2	13	TRBJ2-7	TRBV7-2	CASSFLGSGSAYF	TGTGCCAGCAGCTTTCTTGGGAGCGGGAGCGCGTACTTC
.	.	17	TRBJ1-2	TRBV28	CASSLNFGLDSNYGYTF	TGTGCCAGCAGTTTAAATTTCGGTCTTGACAGTAACTATGGCTACACCTTC
.	TRBD1	13	TRBJ1-1	TRBV28	CASSFHRGRVAFF	TGTGCCAGCAGTTTTCACAGGGGAAGGGTAGCTTTCTTT
.	.	15	TRBJ2-5	TRBV28	CASSYLSSGQETQYF	TGTGCCAGCAGTTACTTGTCCAGCGGGCAAGAGACCCAGTACTTC
.	TRBD1	15	TRBJ2-7	TRBV19	CASSTTGAFAYEQYF	TGTGCCAGTAGTACGACAGGGGCTTTTGCCTACGAGCAGTACTTC
.	TRBD1	13	TRBJ1-2	TRBV15	CATSWDRTYGYTF	TGTGCCACCAGCTGGGACAGGACCTATGGCTACACCTTC
few	.	13	TRBJ2-7	TRBV2	CASMDYTSYEQYF	TGTGCCAGCATGGACTATACCTCCTACGAGCAGTACTTC
.	TRBD1	16	TRBJ1-2	TRBV19	CASRHLGQGARNGYTF	TGTGCCAGTAGACATCTGGGACAGGGGGCGAGAAATGGCTACACCTTC
.	TRBD1	15	TRBJ1-2	TRBV12-5	CASGSGWNRGSGYTF	TGTGCTAGTGGTTCCGGGTGGAACAGGGGCTCTGGCTACACCTTC
few	.	12	TRBJ2-1	TRBV27	CASSFLPPEQFF	TGTGCCAGCAGTTTTCTCCCCCCGGAGCAGTTCTTC
.	.	13	TRBJ2-3	TRBV7-9	CASRPGPKDTQYF	TGTGCCAGCAGACCAGGGCCAAAAGATACGCAGTATTTT